The rows below give T cell receptor beta chains drawn from one sample of a study of read filtering for tumor transcriptome and immune sequencing. TCRdb re-derived calls from the reads in MiXCR, one entry per CDR3 protein. In the table there are about 63,000 distinct CDR3 sequences, 11% to 15% of which are singletons. Sequenced: a population of CD138-negative cells sorted from bone marrow. The receptor source for this set is a donor aged 40 or older with multiple myeloma. Both conserved end residues are trimmed from each CDR3. Fields, in order: CDR3 length, V gene, J gene, CDR3 protein.

12	TRBV6-1	TRBJ2-1	ATLRAVSYNEQF
11	TRBV2	TRBJ2-4	ASSRRGTNIQY
11	TRBV20-1	TRBJ2-3	SASGVSTDTQY
14	TRBV6-2/TRBV6-3	TRBJ2-7	ASSYSVGPGKYERY
12	TRBV4-3	TRBJ2-5	ASSQGHNQETQY
9	TRBV12-5	TRBJ1-5	ASGFGQPQH
10	TRBV29-1	TRBJ2-1	SVEWGHNEQF
13	TRBV7-8	TRBJ2-7	ASSPRQGGGYEQY
12	TRBV6-1	TRBJ2-1	ASTLSGSQNEQF
16	TRBV4-3	TRBJ2-1	ASSPGTSGAPAYNEQF
11	TRBV6-5	TRBJ2-7	ASRRTGLYEQY
13	TRBV11-2	TRBJ2-1	ASNKRLSSYNEQF
9	TRBV7-9	TRBJ2-3	ASSYTDTQY
9	TRBV6-2/TRBV6-3	TRBJ2-3	ASSYSDTQY
11	TRBV4-2	TRBJ2-7	ASSQGGRPEQY
14	TRBV5-1	TRBJ2-3	ASRTLGQGAIDTQY
10	TRBV20-1	TRBJ2-7	SAKDRVYEQY
13	TRBV7-3	TRBJ2-2	ASSLTTSNTGELF
12	TRBV7-2	TRBJ2-5	ASSPGGSMETQY
11	TRBV29-1	TRBJ1-3	SGTGQSGNTIY
11	TRBV5-1	TRBJ1-2	ASSPDGGGGYT
9	TRBV6-5	TRBJ2-7	ASKRGYEQY
13	TRBV28	TRBJ2-1	ASSRTAPNSNEQF
13	TRBV3-1	TRBJ2-7	ASRDTGTSATERY
13	TRBV7-2	TRBJ2-7	ASSLFLLNTYEQY
14	TRBV6-5	TRBJ2-4	ASSSVDRGHGNIQY
12	TRBV5-1	TRBJ2-7	ASSTADPPYEQY
12	TRBV4-1	TRBJ2-7	ASSPDRVPYEQY
9	TRBV29-1	TRBJ2-3	SVERADTQY
9	TRBV20-1	TRBJ2-5	SALGQETQY
13	TRBV24-1	TRBJ2-1	ATSGQRPSYNEQF
16	TRBV4-1	TRBJ1-2	ASSQDLSGTGGGYGYT
12	TRBV6-5	TRBJ2-1	ASRGLAGRVEQF
10	TRBV5-1	TRBJ2-1	ASSSGYNEQF
17	TRBV3-1	TRBJ2-1	ASSPPSQGLAGVANEQF
14	TRBV6-1	TRBJ1-4	ASSYSSRGANEKLF